These 22 T cell receptor beta chains share one sample of origin, sequenced in a study of shared clonotypes between healthy human individuals (dated by TCRdb to between 2020 and 2021). Library preparation used the immunoSEQ multiplex PCR assay. TCRdb took this table from immuneACCESS and kept in-frame rearrangements with V and J called. Such tables lack part of the clones; where checked against another copy, unresolved V genes explain under half of the gap, and the rest is unexplained. Present in this sample are 550,000 to 700,000 clones, around 73% of which were seen just once. The top ten constitute roughly 2% of the sample. The source material was memory CD4+ T cells sorted from blood. Read against the paper, the sample's cell subset or site label means: CD45RA-negative fraction. These receptors originate from a woman younger than 45 in good health.

J is TRBJ2-3 and V is TRBV9; 10 bases agree with TRBD2. V gave up 0 bases and J gave up 4 bases; unmatched junction bases: 8. Germline V CDR1 and CDR2: SGDLS, YYNGEE. The CDR3 extends over 17 amino acids. CDR3 sequence: CASSVGVSGRFSDTQYF. CDR3 in DNA: TGTGCCAGCAGCGTAGGGGTTAGCGGGAGGTTTTCAGATACGCAGTATTTT.

This clone was detected a few times. V usage is TRBV2 and J usage is TRBJ2-5; 9 positions agree with TRBD2. After removal of 8 bases from V and 5 bases from J, the junction contained 6 bases not matched to a gene. Per the germline V gene, CDR1 is SNHLY and CDR2 is FYNNEI. The length of the CDR3 is 13 residues. The CDR3 region has the DNA TGTGCCAGCCTTAGCGGGAGTGGTGAGACCCAGTACTTC. Translated, it gives CASLSGSGETQYF.

A remark on this clone: The identical CDR3 is also encoded by other nucleotide sequences in the sample. The gene calls are TRBV15 and TRBJ2-7; TRBD2 is a possible D gene (6 bases). Per the germline V gene, CDR1 is LNHNV and CDR2 is YYDKDF (reference sequence). This CDR3 spans 14 amino acids. Trimming took off 5 bases at V and 2 bases at J, with 13 bases between the two ends. The CDR3 is CATSARDSTYEQYF. The DNA of the CDR3 is TGTGCCACCAGCGCCCGGGACTCGACCTACGAGCAGTACTTC.

The chain uses TRBV28 and TRBJ1-2; D is uncertain. Germline V gene sequence: CDR1 MDHEN, CDR2 SYDVKM. Between the trimmed V and J ends, which lost 8 bases and 4 bases, there was a span of 14 bases. The CDR3 runs to 13 residues. CDR3 sequence (DNA): TGTGCCAGCTACCGAGAGGGTATCTATGGCTACACCTTC. Translating gives CASYREGIYGYTF.

The chain couples TRBV28 to TRBJ2-3, with 9 bases matching TRBD1. V trimming: 6 bases; J trimming: 4 bases; junction bases outside the gene matches: 5. The CDR3 runs 14 residues. From germline, CDR1 is MDHEN and CDR2 SYDVKM. The DNA of the CDR3 is TGTGCCAGCAGGCTACAGGGGGCTGCAGATACGCAGTATTTT. Its translation: CASRLQGAADTQYF.

The chain combines TRBV7-7 with TRBJ2-2, with no clear D. The CDR3 has 15 amino acids. Germline values: CDR1 SSHAT, CDR2 FNYEAQ (reference sequence). V lost 5 bases and J lost 5, with 15 bases in between. The CDR3 DNA is TGTGCCAGCAGCCCCACCTCTCAGACGACCGGGGAGCTGTTTTTT. Amino acids: CASSPTSQTTGELFF.

This clone is a singleton in its sample. This rearrangement joins TRBV6-6 to TRBJ1-1; 7 bases are shared with TRBD1. This CDR3 contains 15 residues. Germline V gene lookup returns CDR1 MNHNY and CDR2 SVGAGI (reference sequence). J was trimmed by 6 bases and V by 6 bases; bases with no gene match: 13. As DNA, the CDR3 is TGTGCCAGCAGCCACGATGGCCAGGGGGGGTCTGAAGCTTTCTTT. It codes for CASSHDGQGGSEAFF.

This clone was observed a handful of times. Here the CDR3 reads CSVEDTRDNEQFF. For the CDR3, the DNA is TGCAGCGTTGAAGATACTAGGGACAATGAGCAGTTCTTC. V gene TRBV29-1 combines with J gene TRBJ2-1, with a possible D match to TRBD2 (5 bases). V dropped 0 bases and J dropped 5 bases, with 8 bases sitting between them. Per germline, CDR1 SQVTM and CDR2 ANQGSEA. The CDR3 contains 13 residues.

CDR3 in amino acids: CATRQQSLTGELFF. In DNA form, the CDR3 reads TGTGCTACGAGACAGCAATCACTCACCGGGGAGCTGTTTTTT. This chain joins TRBV27 and TRBJ2-2, with TRBD1 as a possible D gene (5 bases). Germline CDR1 and CDR2: MNHEY and SMNVEV (reference sequence). This CDR3 is 14 amino acids long.

This sequence joins TRBV25-1 and TRBJ2-7; 7 bases align to TRBD2. The CDR3 is 18 residues long. CDR1 is MGHDK, CDR2 SYGVNS, per germline. The V segment lost 4 bases and the J segment 1 base; nucleotides outside the gene matches: 16. CDR3 DNA: TGTGCCAGCAGTGCGTCTCCTGGGGGGGACGGGAAATCCTACGAGCAGTACTTC. Its protein is CASSASPGGDGKSYEQYF.

The chain joins TRBV6-5 to TRBJ2-1, with TRBD2 matching over 8 bases. Germline trimming cut 5 bases from V and 4 bases from J; bases unmatched to any gene: 4. The CDR3 is 14 residues long. Per germline, CDR1 MNHEY and CDR2 SVGAGI. In DNA form, the CDR3 reads TGTGCCAGCAGTCGACTAGCGCCGTACAATGAGCAGTTCTTC. Residues: CASSRLAPYNEQFF.

This clone was counted between two and nine times. The rearrangement links TRBV4-1 to TRBJ2-7; the match to TRBD1 covers 8 bases. V was pared by 2 bases and J by 3 bases, with 6 bases of the junction left unmatched. This CDR3 contains 15 residues. Germline CDR1 and CDR2: MGHRA and YSYEKL. This CDR3 is CASSQSQGAVYEQYF. The CDR3 DNA sequence: TGCGCCAGCAGCCAATCTCAGGGGGCGGTCTACGAGCAGTACTTC.

J is TRBJ2-5 and V is TRBV29-1; 10 nucleotides agree with TRBD2. Trimming took 6 bases from V and 0 from J; bases not matched to a gene: 1. Germline CDR1 and CDR2: SQVTM and ANQGSEA. The CDR3 is 13 residues long. The DNA of the CDR3 is TGCAGCGTCCTAGCGGGGGACCAAGAGACCCAGTACTTC. Translated: CSVLAGDQETQYF.

The chain uses TRBV30 and TRBJ2-1, with 7 bases identical to TRBD1. The germline gives CDR1 GTSNPN, CDR2 SVGIG (reference sequence). CDR3 size: 14 residues. Germline trimming cut 3 bases from V and 4 bases from J; bases unmatched to any gene: 6. The CDR3 DNA sequence: TGTGCCTGGAGATCCGGGACAGCTTACAATGAGCAGTTCTTC. Translated: CAWRSGTAYNEQFF.

V and J are TRBV9 and TRBJ2-7; TRBD1 aligns across 7 bases. The CDR3 length is 16 residues. Germline trimming cut 4 bases from V and 1 base from J; bases unmatched to any gene: 11. The V gene's germline CDR1 is SGDLS and CDR2 YYNGEE. The CDR3 DNA reads as TGTGCCAGCAGCCCGACACAGGGGATCCTTTCCTACGAGCAGTACTTC. Protein product: CASSPTQGILSYEQYF.

This clone occurred once. This chain uses TRBV28 with TRBJ1-1; possibly TRBD1 for D (5 bases). Per the germline V gene, CDR1 is MDHEN and CDR2 is SYDVKM. The CDR3 runs 13 residues. The V and J ends lost 6 bases and 6 bases respectively, with 14 bases between them. DNA of the CDR3: TGTGCCAGCAGGACGACGGGGACGCCTGAAGCTTTCTTT. Translated: CASRTTGTPEAFF.

The chain joins TRBV4-1 to TRBJ1-2; TRBD1 is a possible D gene (5 bases). The germline V gene encodes CDR1 MGHRA and CDR2 YSYEKL. V gave up 6 bases and J gave up 4 bases, with 12 bases separating them. The CDR3 spans 13 residues. The CDR3 coding sequence is TGCGCCAGCAGACGGCCCGACAGCTATGGCTACACCTTC. This gives the protein CASRRPDSYGYTF.

The chain uses TRBV19 and TRBJ2-3; 9 positions match TRBD1. CDR3 length: 16 residues. The V gene end was trimmed by 5 bases and the J gene end by 4 bases; junction bases not matched to a gene: 10. Germline loops: CDR1 LNHDA, CDR2 SQIVND (reference sequence). CDR3 amino acids: CASSGGGQGSADTQYF. The CDR3 DNA reads as TGTGCCAGTAGTGGTGGGGGACAGGGATCAGCAGATACGCAGTATTTT.

This clone has a handful of counts. CDR3 bases: TGTGCCAGCAGCCAAGAAAGGGTGGCTGAAGCTTTCTTT. This sequence encodes CASSQERVAEAFF. The gene calls are TRBV2 and TRBJ1-1; D uncertain. Germline V gene data show CDR1 as SNHLY and CDR2 as FYNNEI. CDR3 size: 13 residues. V shed 6 bases and J shed 6 bases, with 14 bases lying between them.

V and J are TRBV4-2 and TRBJ2-1; 10 bases are a match to TRBD2. The germline V gene encodes CDR1 LGHNA and CDR2 YNFKEQ. With 1 base clipped from V and 5 bases from J, the junction kept 11 bases outside the gene matches. There are 18 residues in the CDR3. The CDR3 spells CASSQATALAGPDNEQFF. CDR3 DNA: TGTGCCAGCAGCCAAGCGACCGCACTAGCGGGGCCCGACAATGAGCAGTTCTTC.

The chain has TRBV28 and TRBJ1-3; 7 bases are a match to TRBD1. The CDR3 has 15 amino acids. CDR1 and CDR2 (germline): MDHEN, SYDVKM. V shed 5 bases, J shed 2 bases, and the junction held 6 bases outside the gene matches. The CDR3 nucleotides read TGTGCCAGCAGTCCTCCAGGGGGGGCTGGAAACACCATATATTTT. Translated: CASSPPGGAGNTIYF. The complete variable domain, with remaining parts taken from reference TRBV28 and TRBJ1-3, reads DVKVTQSSRYLVKRTGEKVFLECVQDMDHENMFWYRQDPGLGLRLIYFSYDVKMKEKGDIPEGYSVSREKKERFSLILESASTNQTSMYLCASSPPGGAGNTIYFGEGSWLTVV.

J is TRBJ2-2 and V is TRBV6-1; D is possibly TRBD2 (6 bases). Germline V gene sequence: CDR1 MNHNS, CDR2 SASEGT. With 4 bases removed from V and 5 bases from J, the gap between germline ends came to 17 bases. This CDR3 is built from 16 residues. The CDR3 loop reads CASSAQGGAVTGELFF. For the CDR3, the DNA is TGTGCCAGCAGTGCCCAAGGAGGGGCTGTGACCGGGGAGCTGTTTTTT.